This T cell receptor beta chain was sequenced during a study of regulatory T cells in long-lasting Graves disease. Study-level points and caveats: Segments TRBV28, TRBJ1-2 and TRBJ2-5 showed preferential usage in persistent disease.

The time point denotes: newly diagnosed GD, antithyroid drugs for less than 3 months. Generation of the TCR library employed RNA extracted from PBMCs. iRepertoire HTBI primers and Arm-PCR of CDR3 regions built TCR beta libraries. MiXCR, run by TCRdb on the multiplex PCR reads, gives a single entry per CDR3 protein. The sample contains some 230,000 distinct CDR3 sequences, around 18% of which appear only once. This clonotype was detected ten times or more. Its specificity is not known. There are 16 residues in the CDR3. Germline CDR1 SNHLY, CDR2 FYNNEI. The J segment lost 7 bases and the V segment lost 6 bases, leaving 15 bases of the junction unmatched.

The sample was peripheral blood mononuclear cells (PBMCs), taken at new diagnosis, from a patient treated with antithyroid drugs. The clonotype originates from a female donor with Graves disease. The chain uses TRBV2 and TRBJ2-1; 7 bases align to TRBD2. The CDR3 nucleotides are TGTGCCAGCAGGTTCCCTTTCAGCGGGAATAAGAATGAGCAGTTCTTC. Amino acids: CASRFPFSGNKNEQFF.